This T cell receptor beta chain was captured by sequencing in a study of blood T cells in healthy people across ages. Healthy Caucasian individuals from Russia aged roughly 6 to 90 were enrolled as donors. For this clonotype: Antigen specificity is unknown. In this CDR3 the conserved last residue, phenylalanine or tryptophan, is missing, so a read error is likely.

Combining a sample-barcoded 5' primer with a J-beta primer mix, a second PCR ran for roughly 7 to 12 cycles. Each of the cDNA molecules was tagged by a template-switch adaptor with 12 random nucleotides. Using its own MiXCR run on the 5' RACE reads, TCRdb lists one record per CDR3 protein. The sample carries about 1.7 million distinct CDR3 sequences, roughly 27% recorded once. This CDR3 spans 16 amino acids. The V gene end was trimmed by 2 bases and the J gene end by 5 bases; junction bases not matched to a gene: 14. Germline V gene sequence: CDR1 DFQATT, CDR2 SNEGSKA (reference sequence). General study findings and limits: Diversity was estimated from one million T cells, and these estimates were considered underestimates. With naive T cell percentage, TCR beta diversity showed a strong correlation.

The sequence was collected from a woman in her 30s in good health. The genes are TRBV20-1 and TRBJ2-7, with 8 bases aligning to TRBD2. The source material was blood. The CDR3: CSARSGLAGGLDEQYL. In nucleotides, the CDR3 is TGCAGTGCTAGATCCGGACTAGCTGGAGGATTGGACGAGCAGTACTTA.